The 5 T cell receptor beta chains in this list originate from one sample, sequenced in a study of molecular identifiers for immune sequencing clone quantification. MiXCR, applied by TCRdb to the PCR reads, yields one record per CDR3 protein. The table lists about 640,000 distinct CDR3 sequences, nearly 20% of them singletons, with 0.7% to 1% in the top ten. The sample comprised naive CD8+ T cells from blood, with Jurkat cell RNA spiked in. The subset: FACS-sorted CD8+CD4-CCR7+CD45RA+ naive T cells. The receptors were gathered from a human donor in good health. Some libraries in this study had Jurkat cell RNA spiked in.

Of note for this clonotype: A much more abundant neighbour one base away suggests this may be a read error. The chain combines TRBV4-1 with TRBJ2-7; TRBD1 agrees at 9 bases. The CDR3 totals 15 residues. The trim removed 4 bases at V and 4 bases at J, leaving 8 bases unmatched. The germline V gene has CDR1 MGHRA and CDR2 YSYEKL. CDR3 nucleotide sequence: TGCGCCAGCAGCCTGGCCGGGACAGGGCGTTACGAGCAGTACTTC. Translation gives CASSLAGTGRYEQYF.

This clonotype was picked up many times. V and J are TRBV5-4 and TRBJ1-1, with D tentatively TRBD1 (5 bases). Germline CDR1 is SGHNT and CDR2 is YYREEE (reference sequence). Trimming removed 6 bases at V and 4 bases at J, with 13 bases between. The CDR3 covers 13 residues. As DNA, the CDR3 is TGTGCCAGCACCCTGTCAGGGTCCACTGAAGCTTTCTTT. This gives the protein CASTLSGSTEAFF.

This clonotype was seen at least ten times. J is TRBJ2-6 and V is TRBV7-9, with a possible D match to TRBD2 (5 bases). The V end was cut by 5 bases, the J end by 3 bases, with 11 bases between. This CDR3 region has 15 residues. Germline V gene lookup returns CDR1 SEHNR and CDR2 FQNEAQ (reference sequence). Here the CDR3 reads CASSPGGFGANVLTF. CDR3 in DNA: TGTGCCAGCAGCCCCGGCGGGTTTGGGGCCAACGTCCTGACTTTC.

On this clonotype: This clone may be a read error of a much larger clone one base away. The V call is TRBV6-6, the J call TRBJ2-5, with 12 bases matching TRBD2. The CDR3 covers 16 residues. V lost 2 bases, J lost 1 base, and 2 bases stayed unmatched. Germline V gives CDR1 MNHNY, CDR2 SVGAGI (reference sequence). As DNA, the CDR3 is TGTGCCAGCAGTTACCTGACTAGCGGGAGCCAAGAGACCCAGTACTTC. It codes for CASSYLTSGSQETQYF.

CDR3 amino acids: CASSQGAPSAAGAYEQYF. The CDR3 DNA sequence: TGCGCCAGCAGCCAAGGGGCCCCCAGTGCAGCGGGGGCCTACGAGCAGTACTTC. The V and J genes are TRBV4-1 and TRBJ2-7, with 8 bases lining up with TRBD2. CDR3 length: 18 residues. The V gene end was trimmed by 1 base and the J gene end by 2 bases; junction bases not matched to a gene: 13. CDR1 MGHRA and CDR2 YSYEKL come from the germline V gene.